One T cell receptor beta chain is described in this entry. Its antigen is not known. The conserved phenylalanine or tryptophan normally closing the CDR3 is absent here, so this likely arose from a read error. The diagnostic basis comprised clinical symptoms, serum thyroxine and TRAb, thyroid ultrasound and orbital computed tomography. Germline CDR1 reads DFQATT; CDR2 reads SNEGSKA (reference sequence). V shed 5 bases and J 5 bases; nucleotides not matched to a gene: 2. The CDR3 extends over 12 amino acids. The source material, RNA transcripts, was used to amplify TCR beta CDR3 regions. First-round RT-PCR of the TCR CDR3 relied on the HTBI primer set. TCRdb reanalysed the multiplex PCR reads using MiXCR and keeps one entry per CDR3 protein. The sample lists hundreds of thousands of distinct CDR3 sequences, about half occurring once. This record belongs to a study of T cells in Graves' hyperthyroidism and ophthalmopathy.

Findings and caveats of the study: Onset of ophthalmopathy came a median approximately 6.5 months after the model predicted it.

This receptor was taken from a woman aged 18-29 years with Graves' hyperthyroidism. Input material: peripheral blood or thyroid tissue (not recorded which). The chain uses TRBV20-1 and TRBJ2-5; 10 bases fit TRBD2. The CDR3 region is CSAQGLAETQYL. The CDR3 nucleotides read TGCAGTGCTCAGGGACTAGCGGAGACCCAGTACCTC.